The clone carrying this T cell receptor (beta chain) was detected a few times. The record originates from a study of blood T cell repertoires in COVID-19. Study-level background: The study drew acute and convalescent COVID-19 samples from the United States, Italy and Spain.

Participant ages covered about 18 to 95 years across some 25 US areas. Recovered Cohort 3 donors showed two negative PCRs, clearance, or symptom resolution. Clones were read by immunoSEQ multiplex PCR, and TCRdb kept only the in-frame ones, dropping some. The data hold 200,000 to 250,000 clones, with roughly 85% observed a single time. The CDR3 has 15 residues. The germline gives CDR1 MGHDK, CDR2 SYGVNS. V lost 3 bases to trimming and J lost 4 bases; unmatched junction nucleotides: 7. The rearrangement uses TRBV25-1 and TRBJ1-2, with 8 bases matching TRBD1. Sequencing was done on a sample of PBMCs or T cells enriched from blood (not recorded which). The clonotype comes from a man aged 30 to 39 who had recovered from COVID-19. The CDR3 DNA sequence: TGTGCCAGCAGTGACCTGACAGGGGTGGGCTATGGCTACACCTTC. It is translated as CASSDLTGVGYGYTF.